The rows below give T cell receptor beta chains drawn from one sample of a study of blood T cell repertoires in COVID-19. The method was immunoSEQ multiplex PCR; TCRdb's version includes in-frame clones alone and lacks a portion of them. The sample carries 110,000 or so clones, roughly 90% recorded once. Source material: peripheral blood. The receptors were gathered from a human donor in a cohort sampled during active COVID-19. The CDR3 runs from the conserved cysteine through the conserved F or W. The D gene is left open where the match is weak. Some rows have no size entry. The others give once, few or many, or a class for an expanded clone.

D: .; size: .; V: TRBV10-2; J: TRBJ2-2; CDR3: CASLSLSGPNTGELFF; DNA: TGCGCCAGCCTGAGTCTTAGCGGCCCGAACACCGGGGAGCTGTTTTTT
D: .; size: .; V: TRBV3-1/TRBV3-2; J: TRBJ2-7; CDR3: CASSLGRGPYEQYF; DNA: TGTGCCAGCAGCCTCGGCAGGGGCCCCTACGAGCAGTACTTC
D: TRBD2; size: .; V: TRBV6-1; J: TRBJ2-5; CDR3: CASSERSGVGTQYF; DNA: TGTGCCAGCAGTGAACGTAGCGGGGTCGGGACCCAGTACTTC
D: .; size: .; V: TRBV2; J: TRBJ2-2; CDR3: CASRAHRDIAGELFF; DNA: TGTGCCAGCAGAGCGCACAGGGATATCGCCGGGGAGCTGTTTTTT
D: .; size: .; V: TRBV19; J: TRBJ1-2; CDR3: CASSDRGGIADGYTF; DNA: TGTGCCAGTAGTGATCGAGGGGGAATTGCGGATGGCTACACCTTC
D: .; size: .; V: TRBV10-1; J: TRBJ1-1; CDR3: CASSEVRGTEAFF; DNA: TGCGCCAGCAGTGAGGTCAGGGGCACTGAAGCTTTCTTT
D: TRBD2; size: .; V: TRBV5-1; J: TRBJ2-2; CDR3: CASSLAYVAGDTGELFF; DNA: TGCGCCAGCAGCTTGGCCTACGTAGCGGGAGACACCGGGGAGCTGTTTTTT
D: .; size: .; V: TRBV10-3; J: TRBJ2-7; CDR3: CAIPRARAGVLPYEQYF; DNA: TGTGCCATCCCTAGGGCCCGTGCCGGGGTGCTGCCCTACGAGCAGTACTTC
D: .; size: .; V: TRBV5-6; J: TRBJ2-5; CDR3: CASFPLAIQETQYF; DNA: TGTGCCAGCTTCCCACTAGCCATACAAGAGACCCAGTACTTC
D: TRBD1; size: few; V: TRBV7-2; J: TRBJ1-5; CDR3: CASSSPLRQGMGQPQHF; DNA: TGTGCCAGCAGCTCTCCACTCAGACAGGGGATGGGACAGCCCCAGCATTTT
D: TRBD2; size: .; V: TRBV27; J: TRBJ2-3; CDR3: CASSLFGGLLKNTQYF; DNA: TGTGCCAGCAGTTTGTTTGGGGGACTACTCAAGAATACGCAGTATTTT
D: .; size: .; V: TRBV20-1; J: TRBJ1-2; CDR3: CSASPRGHYGYTF; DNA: TGCAGTGCTAGTCCCCGTGGGCACTATGGCTACACCTTC
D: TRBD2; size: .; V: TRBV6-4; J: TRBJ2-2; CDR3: CASPELAGVSQTGELFF; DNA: TGTGCCAGCCCAGAACTAGCGGGAGTGTCTCAGACCGGGGAGCTGTTTTTT
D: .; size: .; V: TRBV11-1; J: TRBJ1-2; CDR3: CASSLGRITNYGYTF; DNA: TGTGCCAGCAGCTTAGGCAGGATCACTAACTATGGCTACACCTTC
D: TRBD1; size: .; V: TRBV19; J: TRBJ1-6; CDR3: CASSIGQGSSYNSPLHF; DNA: TGTGCCAGTAGTATCGGACAGGGAAGCTCCTATAATTCACCCCTCCACTTT
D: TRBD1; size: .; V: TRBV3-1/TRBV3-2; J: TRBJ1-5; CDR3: CASSVRQGVQHF; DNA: TGTGCCAGCAGCGTCAGACAGGGTGTCCAGCATTTT
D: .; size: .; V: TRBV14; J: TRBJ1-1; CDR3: CASRWGSTEAFF; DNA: TGTGCCAGCCGGTGGGGCAGCACTGAAGCTTTCTTT
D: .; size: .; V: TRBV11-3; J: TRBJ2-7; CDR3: CASSFPTRYEQYF; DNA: TGTGCCAGCAGTTTCCCGACTCGCTACGAGCAGTACTTC
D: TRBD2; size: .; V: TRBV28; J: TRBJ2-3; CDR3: CASSLIAGLAGTTDTQYF; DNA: TGTGCCAGCAGTTTAATCGCGGGACTAGCGGGGACCACAGATACGCAGTATTTT
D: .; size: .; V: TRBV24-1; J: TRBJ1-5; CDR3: CATQGTGVQPQHF; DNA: TGTGCCACCCAGGGGACGGGCGTTCAGCCCCAGCATTTT
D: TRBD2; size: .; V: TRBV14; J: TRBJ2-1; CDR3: CASSQLSAGGPHEQFF; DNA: TGTGCCAGCAGCCAACTTTCAGCGGGAGGGCCACATGAGCAGTTCTTC
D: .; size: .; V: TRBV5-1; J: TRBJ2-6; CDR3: CASSLAPGSPGEVNVLTF; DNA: TGCGCCAGCAGCTTGGCCCCAGGGTCACCCGGGGAGGTCAACGTCCTGACTTTC
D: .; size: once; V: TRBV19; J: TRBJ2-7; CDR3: CASSVDSSYEQYF; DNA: TGTGCCAGTAGTGTGGACAGCTCCTACGAGCAGTACTTC
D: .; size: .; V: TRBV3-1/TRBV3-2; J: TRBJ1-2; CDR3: CASSQEVSGTSAYGYTF; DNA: TGTGCCAGCAGCCAAGAAGTAAGCGGGACATCAGCGTATGGCTACACCTTC
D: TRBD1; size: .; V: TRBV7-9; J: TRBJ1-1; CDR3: CASSQGGGTEAFF; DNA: TGTGCCAGCAGCCAAGGGGGCGGCACTGAAGCTTTCTTT
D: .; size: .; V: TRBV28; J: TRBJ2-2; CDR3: CASSFEGPNTGELFF; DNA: TGTGCCAGCAGTTTTGAGGGTCCGAACACCGGGGAGCTGTTTTTT
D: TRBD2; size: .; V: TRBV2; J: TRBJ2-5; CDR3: CASSEGGRGETQYF; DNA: TGTGCCAGCAGTGAAGGAGGGAGGGGAGAGACCCAGTACTTC
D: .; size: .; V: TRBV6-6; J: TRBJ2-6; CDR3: CASSPGQYSGANVLTF; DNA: TGTGCCAGCAGCCCCGGACAGTACTCTGGGGCCAACGTCCTGACTTTC
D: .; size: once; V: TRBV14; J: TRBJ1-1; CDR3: CASSQRQGSSEAFF; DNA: TGTGCCAGCAGCCAACGGCAGGGAAGTTCTGAAGCTTTCTTT
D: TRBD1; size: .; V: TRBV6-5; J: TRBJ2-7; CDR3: CASKRTGEREQYF; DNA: TGTGCCAGCAAGAGGACAGGGGAGCGGGAGCAGTACTTC
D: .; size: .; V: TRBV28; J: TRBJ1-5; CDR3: CAVAPGHRSNQPQHF; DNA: TGTGCCGTAGCGCCGGGACACCGAAGCAATCAGCCCCAGCATTTT
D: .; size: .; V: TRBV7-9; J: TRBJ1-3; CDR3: CASSLGRTGNTIYF; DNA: TGTGCCAGCAGCTTAGGGAGGACCGGAAACACCATATATTTT
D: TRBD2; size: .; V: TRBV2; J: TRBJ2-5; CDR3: CASRRGVQETQYF; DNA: TGTGCCAGCAGGCGGGGGGTCCAAGAGACCCAGTACTTC
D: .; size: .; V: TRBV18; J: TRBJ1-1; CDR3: CASSSNGGDTEAFF; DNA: TGTGCCAGCTCCTCCAATGGGGGGGACACTGAAGCTTTCTTT
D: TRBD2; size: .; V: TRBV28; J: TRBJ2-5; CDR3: CASTAWAGVSQETQYF; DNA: TGTGCCAGCACCGCGTGGGCGGGAGTATCCCAAGAGACCCAGTACTTC
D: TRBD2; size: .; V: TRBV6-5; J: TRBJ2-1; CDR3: CASRPPVGGIDEQFF; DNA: TGTGCCAGCAGGCCTCCGGTGGGGGGGATCGATGAGCAGTTCTTC
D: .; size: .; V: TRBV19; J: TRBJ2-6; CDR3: CASSMREAVGANVLTF; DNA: TGTGCCAGTAGTATGCGCGAGGCAGTGGGGGCCAACGTCCTGACTTTC
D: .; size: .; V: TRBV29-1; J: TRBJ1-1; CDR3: CSVDSQGSTEAFF; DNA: TGCAGCGTTGATTCACAGGGCTCCACTGAAGCTTTCTTT
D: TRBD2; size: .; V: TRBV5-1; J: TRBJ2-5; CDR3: CASSLISGRAWETQYF; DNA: TGCGCCAGCAGCTTGATAAGCGGGAGGGCCTGGGAGACCCAGTACTTC
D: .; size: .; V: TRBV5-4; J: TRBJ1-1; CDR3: CASSITGMNTEAFF; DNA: TGTGCCAGCAGCATTACGGGGATGAACACTGAAGCTTTCTTT
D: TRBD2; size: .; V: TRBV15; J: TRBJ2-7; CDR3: CATRTGLAGAYEQYF; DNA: TGTGCCACCCGTACCGGGCTAGCGGGAGCCTACGAGCAGTACTTC
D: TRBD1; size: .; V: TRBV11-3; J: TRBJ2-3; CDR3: CASSFGTGGLFTDTQYF; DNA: TGTGCCAGCAGCTTTGGGACAGGGGGTCTTTTCACAGATACGCAGTATTTT
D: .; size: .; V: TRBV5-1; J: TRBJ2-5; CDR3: CASSRFGGQTQETQYF; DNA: TGCGCCAGCAGCCGCTTCGGGGGGCAGACCCAAGAGACCCAGTACTTC
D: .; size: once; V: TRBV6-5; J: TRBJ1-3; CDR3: CASRGLGGNTIYF; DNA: TGTGCCAGCAGGGGGCTCGGTGGAAACACCATATATTTT
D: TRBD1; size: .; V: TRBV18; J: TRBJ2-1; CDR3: CASSPTSTGSSEQFF; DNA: TGTGCCAGCTCACCAACATCGACAGGGTCGAGTGAGCAGTTCTTC
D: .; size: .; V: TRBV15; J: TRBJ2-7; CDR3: CATSRDVGDPWYF; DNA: TGTGCCACCAGCAGAGATGTCGGGGATCCCTGGTACTTC
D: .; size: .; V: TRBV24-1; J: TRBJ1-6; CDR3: CATSEGSSYNSPLHF; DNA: TGTGCCACCAGTGAGGGGAGCTCCTATAATTCACCCCTCCACTTT
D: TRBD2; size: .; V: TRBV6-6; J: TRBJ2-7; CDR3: CASSLTSGSIEQYF; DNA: TGTGCCAGCAGTTTAACTAGCGGGAGCATCGAGCAGTACTTC
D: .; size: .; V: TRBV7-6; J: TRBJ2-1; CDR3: CASSLAVPLRGSYNEQFF; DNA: TGTGCCAGCAGCTTAGCGGTGCCCCTCCGGGGCTCCTACAATGAGCAGTTCTTC
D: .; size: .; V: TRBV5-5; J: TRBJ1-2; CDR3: CASSLGATYGYTF; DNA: TGTGCCAGCAGCTTGGGGGCTACCTATGGCTACACCTTC
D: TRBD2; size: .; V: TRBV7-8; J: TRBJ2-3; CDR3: CASSPRGLAGSTDTQYF; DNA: TGTGCCAGCAGCCCACGGGGCCTAGCGGGAAGCACAGATACGCAGTATTTT
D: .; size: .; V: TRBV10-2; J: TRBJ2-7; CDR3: CASSESAIFGSYEQYF; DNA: TGCGCCAGCAGTGAGTCCGCCATCTTCGGTTCCTACGAGCAGTACTTC
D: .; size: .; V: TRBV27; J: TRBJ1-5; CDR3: CASSSRGFKPQHF; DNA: TGTGCCAGCAGTTCCAGGGGCTTTAAGCCCCAGCATTTT
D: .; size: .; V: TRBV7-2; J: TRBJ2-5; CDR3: CASSLGSLETQYF; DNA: TGTGCCAGCAGCTTAGGTAGTCTGGAGACCCAGTACTTC
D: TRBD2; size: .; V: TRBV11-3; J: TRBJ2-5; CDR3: CASSSRTSGFGETQYF; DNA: TGTGCCAGCAGCTCGAGGACTAGCGGGTTCGGAGAGACCCAGTACTTC